The 9 T cell receptor beta chains presented below share a single source sample, sequenced in a study of blood T cell repertoires in COVID-19. Profiled with immunoSEQ multiplex PCR; TCRdb holds only in-frame clones, not every one. The sample records some 380,000 clones, 70% to 90% being singletons. The sample consisted of PBMCs or T cells enriched from blood (not recorded which). The receptors come from a woman between 40 and 55 years old with acute COVID-19.

V and J are TRBV30 and TRBJ1-2, with D unclear. Germline V gene data show CDR1 as GTSNPN and CDR2 as SVGIG (reference sequence). The CDR3 extends over 12 amino acids. The ends were cut back, 0 bases at V and 8 bases at J, with 10 bases in the middle. CDR3 nucleotides: TGTGCCTGGAGTGTAACCAGACAAGGCTACACCTTC. Its translation is CAWSVTRQGYTF.

The V gene is TRBV30, the J gene TRBJ2-3; 8 nucleotides align to TRBD2. J gave up 5 bases and V 4 bases, and 11 bases lay outside the gene matches. The CDR3 runs 15 residues. Germline V lookup: CDR1 GTSNPN, CDR2 SVGIG (reference sequence). As DNA, the CDR3 is TGTGCCTGGAAATTGATGGCGGGGGGCAGAGATACGCAGTATTTT. It is translated as CAWKLMAGGRDTQYF.

This clone appeared a few times. The rearrangement uses TRBV7-9 and TRBJ1-5; TRBD1 matches at 9 bases. Germline CDR1 reads SEHNR; CDR2 reads FQNEAQ (reference sequence). The CDR3 consists of 17 residues. V shed 3 bases, J shed 1 base, and the junction held 7 bases outside the gene matches. CDR3 bases: TGTGCCAGCAGCTTGGGGACAGGGAGTCTAAGCAATCAGCCCCAGCATTTT. It is translated as CASSLGTGSLSNQPQHF.

The gene calls are TRBV2 and TRBJ2-1; 7 bases align to TRBD1. The V gene's germline CDR1 is SNHLY and CDR2 FYNNEI. The CDR3 contains 12 residues. The V and J ends lost 9 bases and 5 bases, in that order; junction bases with no gene match: 4. The CDR3 protein is CASDRVDNEQFF. For the CDR3, the DNA is TGTGCCAGTGACAGGGTCGACAATGAGCAGTTCTTC. Full variable domain (rest looked up from reference TRBV2 and TRBJ2-1): EPEVTQTPSHQVTQMGQEVILRCVPISNHLYFYWYRQILGQKVEFLVSFYNNEISEKSEIFDDQFSVERPDGSNFTLKIRSTKLEDSAMYFCASDRVDNEQFFGPGTRLTVL.

This chain uses TRBV10-3 with TRBJ1-1; a possible D gene is TRBD1 (6 bases). Germline CDR1 and CDR2: ENHRY and SYGVKD. V lost 7 bases and J lost 1, with 13 bases in between. The CDR3 length is 14 residues. CDR3 region: CAITQGIANTEAFF. As DNA, the CDR3 is TGTGCCATCACTCAGGGGATTGCGAACACTGAAGCTTTCTTT.

This clone occurred once. The chain couples TRBV10-3 to TRBJ1-6; TRBD1 might be the D (5 bases). The V gene's germline CDR1 is ENHRY and CDR2 SYGVKD. This CDR3 is built from 14 residues. Trimming stripped 3 bases from V and 13 bases from J, with 16 bases between. The CDR3 loop is CAISDQGASSPLHF. CDR3 nucleotide sequence: TGTGCCATCAGTGATCAGGGCGCGAGTTCGCCCCTCCACTTT.

In its sample, this clone was seen a few times. The genes are TRBV25-1 and TRBJ1-1; D gene uncertain. Germline CDR1 is MGHDK and CDR2 is SYGVNS. V lost 6 bases and J 2 bases, leaving 4 bases between the germline ends. The CDR3 is 11 residues long. The CDR3 nucleotides read TGTGCCAGCAGCGTTAACACTGAAGCTTTCTTT. Translation gives CASSVNTEAFF.

The chain combines TRBV14 with TRBJ1-6, with D perhaps TRBD1 (5 bases). The germline CDR1 and CDR2 sequences are SGHDN and FVKESK. This CDR3 region has 16 residues. With 6 bases removed from V and 7 bases from J, the gap between germline ends came to 19 bases. CDR3 in DNA: TGTGCCAGCAGTAAGCGGGATCGGGGGATAAATTCACCCCTCCACTTT. Protein product: CASSKRDRGINSPLHF.

V usage is TRBV30 and J usage is TRBJ1-4; D possibly corresponds to TRBD1 (6 bases). With 0 bases removed from V and 7 bases from J, the gap between germline ends came to 15 bases. Germline values: CDR1 GTSNPN, CDR2 SVGIG (reference sequence). The CDR3 consists of 15 residues. CDR3 loop: CAWSVGGAGAEKLFF. DNA for the CDR3: TGTGCCTGGAGTGTTGGGGGCGCGGGGGCTGAAAAACTGTTTTTT.